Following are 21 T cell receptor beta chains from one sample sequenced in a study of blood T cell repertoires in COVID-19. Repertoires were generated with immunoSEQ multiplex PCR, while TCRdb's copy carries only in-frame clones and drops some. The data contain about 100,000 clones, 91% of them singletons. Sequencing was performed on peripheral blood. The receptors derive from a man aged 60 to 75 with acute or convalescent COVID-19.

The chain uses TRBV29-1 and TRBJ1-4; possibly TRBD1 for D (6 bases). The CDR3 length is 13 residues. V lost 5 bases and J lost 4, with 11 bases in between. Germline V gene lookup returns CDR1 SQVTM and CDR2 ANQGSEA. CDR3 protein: CSVIGGFNEKLFF. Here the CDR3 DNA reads TGCAGCGTTATAGGGGGATTTAATGAAAAACTGTTTTTT.

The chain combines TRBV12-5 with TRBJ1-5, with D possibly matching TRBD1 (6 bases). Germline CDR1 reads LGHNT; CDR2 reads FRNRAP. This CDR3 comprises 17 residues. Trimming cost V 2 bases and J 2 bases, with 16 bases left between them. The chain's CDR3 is CASGLSGRGVGNQPQHF. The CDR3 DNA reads TGTGCTAGTGGTTTGTCGGGCAGGGGTGTTGGCAATCAGCCCCAGCATTTT. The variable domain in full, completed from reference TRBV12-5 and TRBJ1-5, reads DARVTQTPRHKVTEMGQEVTMRCQPILGHNTVFWYRQTMMQGLELLAYFRNRAPLDDSGMPKDRFSAEMPDATLATLKIQPSEPRDSAVYFCASGLSGRGVGNQPQHFGDGTRLSIL.

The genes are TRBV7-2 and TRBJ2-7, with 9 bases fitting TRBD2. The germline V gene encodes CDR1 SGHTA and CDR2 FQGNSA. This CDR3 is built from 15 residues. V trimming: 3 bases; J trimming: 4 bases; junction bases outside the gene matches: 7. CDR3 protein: CASSFLAGEIYEQYF. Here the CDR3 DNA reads TGTGCCAGCAGCTTCTTAGCGGGAGAGATTTACGAGCAGTACTTC.

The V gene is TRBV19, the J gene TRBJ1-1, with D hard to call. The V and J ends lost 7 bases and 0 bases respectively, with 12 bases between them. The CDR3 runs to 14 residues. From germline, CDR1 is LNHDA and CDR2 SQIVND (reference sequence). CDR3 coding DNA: TGTGCCAGTAAAAGTGTGGAGGTGAACACTGAAGCTTTCTTT. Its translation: CASKSVEVNTEAFF.

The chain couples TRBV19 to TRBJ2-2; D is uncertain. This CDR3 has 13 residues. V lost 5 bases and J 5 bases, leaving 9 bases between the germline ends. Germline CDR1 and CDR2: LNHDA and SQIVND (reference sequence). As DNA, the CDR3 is TGTGCCAGTAGTCCCCGGTGGACCGGGGAGCTGTTTTTT. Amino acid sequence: CASSPRWTGELFF.

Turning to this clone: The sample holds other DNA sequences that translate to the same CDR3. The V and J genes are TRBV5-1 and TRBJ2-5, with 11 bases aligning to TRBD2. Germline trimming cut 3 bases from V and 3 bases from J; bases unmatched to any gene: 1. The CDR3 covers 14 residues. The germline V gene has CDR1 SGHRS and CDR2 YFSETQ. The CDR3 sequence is CASSSGLAEETQYF. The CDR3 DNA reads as TGCGCCAGCAGCTCGGGACTAGCGGAAGAGACCCAGTACTTC.

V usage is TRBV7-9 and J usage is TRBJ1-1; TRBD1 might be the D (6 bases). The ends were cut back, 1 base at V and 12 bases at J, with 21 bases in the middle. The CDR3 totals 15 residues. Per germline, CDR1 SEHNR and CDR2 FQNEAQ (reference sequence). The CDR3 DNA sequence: TGTGCCAGCAGCTTAGATGGGGGCCGGTCCGACAGGTCTTTCTTT. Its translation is CASSLDGGRSDRSFF.

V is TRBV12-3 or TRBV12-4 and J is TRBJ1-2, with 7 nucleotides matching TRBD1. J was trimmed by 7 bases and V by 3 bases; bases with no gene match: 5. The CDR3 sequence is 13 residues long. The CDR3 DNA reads TGTGCCAGCAGTTTCGACAGGGTCAGTGGCTACACCTTC. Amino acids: CASSFDRVSGYTF.

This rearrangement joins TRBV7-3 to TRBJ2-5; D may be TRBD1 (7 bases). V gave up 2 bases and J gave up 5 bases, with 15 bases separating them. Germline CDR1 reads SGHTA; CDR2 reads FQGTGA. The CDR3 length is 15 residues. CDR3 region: CASSLGGGEGETQYF. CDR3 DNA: TGTGCCAGCAGCTTAGGAGGGGGCGAGGGGGAGACCCAGTACTTC. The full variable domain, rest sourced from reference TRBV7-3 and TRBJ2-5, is GAGVSQTPSNKVTEKGKYVELRCDPISGHTALYWYRQSLGQGPEFLIYFQGTGAADDSGLPNDRFFAVRPEGSVSTLKIQRTERGDSAVYLCASSLGGGEGETQYFGPGTRLLVL.

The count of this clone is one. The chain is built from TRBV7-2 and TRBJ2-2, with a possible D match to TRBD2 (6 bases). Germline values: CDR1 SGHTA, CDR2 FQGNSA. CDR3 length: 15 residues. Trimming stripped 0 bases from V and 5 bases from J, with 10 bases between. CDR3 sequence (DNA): TGTGCCAGCAGCTTAGCGTTTCGGGGGACCGGGGAGCTGTTTTTT. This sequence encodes CASSLAFRGTGELFF. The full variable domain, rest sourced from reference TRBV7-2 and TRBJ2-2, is GAGVSQSPSNKVTEKGKDVELRCDPISGHTALYWYRQSLGQGLEFLIYFQGNSAPDKSGLPSDRFSAERTGGSVSTLTIQRTQQEDSAVYLCASSLAFRGTGELFFGEGSRLTVL.

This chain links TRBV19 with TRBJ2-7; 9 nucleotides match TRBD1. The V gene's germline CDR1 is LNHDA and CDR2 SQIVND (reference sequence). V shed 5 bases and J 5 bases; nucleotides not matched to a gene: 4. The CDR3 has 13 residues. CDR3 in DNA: TGTGCCAGTAGTCTGGACAGGGGAGACGAGCAGTACGTC. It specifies CASSLDRGDEQYV.

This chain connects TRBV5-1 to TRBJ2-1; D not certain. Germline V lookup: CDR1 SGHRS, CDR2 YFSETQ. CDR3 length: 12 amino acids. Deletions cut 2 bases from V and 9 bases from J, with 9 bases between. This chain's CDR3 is CASSLNSGEQFF. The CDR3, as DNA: TGCGCCAGCAGCTTAAATTCGGGTGAGCAGTTCTTC.

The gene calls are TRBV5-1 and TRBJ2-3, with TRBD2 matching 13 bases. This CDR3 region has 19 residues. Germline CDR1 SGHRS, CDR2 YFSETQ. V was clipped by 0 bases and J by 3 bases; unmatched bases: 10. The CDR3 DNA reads TGCGCCAGCAGCTTGGGGACTAGCGGGAGAAAACTCCAGACAGATACGCAGTATTTT. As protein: CASSLGTSGRKLQTDTQYF. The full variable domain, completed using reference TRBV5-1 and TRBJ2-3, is KAGVTQTPRYLIKTRGQQVTLSCSPISGHRSVSWYQQTPGQGLQFLFEYFSETQRNKGNFPGRFSGRQFSNSRSEMNVSTLELGDSALYLCASSLGTSGRKLQTDTQYFGPGTRLTVL.

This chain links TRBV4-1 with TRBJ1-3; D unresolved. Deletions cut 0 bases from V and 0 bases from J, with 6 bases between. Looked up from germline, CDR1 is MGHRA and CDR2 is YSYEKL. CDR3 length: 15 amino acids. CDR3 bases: TGCGCCAGCAGCCAAGATCAGTTCTCTGGAAACACCATATATTTT. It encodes CASSQDQFSGNTIYF.

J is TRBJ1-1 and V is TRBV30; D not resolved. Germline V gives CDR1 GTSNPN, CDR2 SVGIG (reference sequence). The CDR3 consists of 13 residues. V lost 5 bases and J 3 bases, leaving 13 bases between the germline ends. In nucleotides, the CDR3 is TGTGCCTGGGGGTCGATCGGGGACACTGAAGCTTTCTTT. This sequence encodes CAWGSIGDTEAFF.

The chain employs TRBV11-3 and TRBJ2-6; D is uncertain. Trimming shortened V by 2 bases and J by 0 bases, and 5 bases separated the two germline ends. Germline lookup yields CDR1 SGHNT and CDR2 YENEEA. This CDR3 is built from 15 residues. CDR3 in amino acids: CASSLSRSGANVLTF. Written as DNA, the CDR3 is TGTGCCAGCAGCTTATCCCGCTCTGGGGCCAACGTCCTGACTTTC.

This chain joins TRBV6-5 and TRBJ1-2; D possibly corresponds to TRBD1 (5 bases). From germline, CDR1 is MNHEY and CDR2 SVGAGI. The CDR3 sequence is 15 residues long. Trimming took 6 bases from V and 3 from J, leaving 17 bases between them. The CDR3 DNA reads TGTGCCAGCAGGGATGGACAAACTACGTACTATGGCTACACCTTC. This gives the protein CASRDGQTTYYGYTF.

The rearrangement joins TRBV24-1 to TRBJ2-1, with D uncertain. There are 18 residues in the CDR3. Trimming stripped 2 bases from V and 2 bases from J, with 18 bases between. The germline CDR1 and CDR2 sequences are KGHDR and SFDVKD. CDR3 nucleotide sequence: TGTGCCACCAGTGATTCGCAAAGTAGGCCGACTCCCTACAATGAGCAGTTCTTC. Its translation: CATSDSQSRPTPYNEQFF.

DNA of the CDR3: TGTGCCAGCAGCCAACAGTCAGGGGGCGCGGATCAGCCCCAGCATTTT. Amino acids: CASSQQSGGADQPQHF. The V call is TRBV3-1 (or the pseudogene TRBV3-2), the J call TRBJ1-5; 8 bases are a match to TRBD1. The ends lost 2 bases at V and 5 bases at J; junction bases unmatched: 8. The CDR3 runs to 16 residues. Germline V gives CDR1 LGHDT, CDR2 YNNKEL (reference sequence).

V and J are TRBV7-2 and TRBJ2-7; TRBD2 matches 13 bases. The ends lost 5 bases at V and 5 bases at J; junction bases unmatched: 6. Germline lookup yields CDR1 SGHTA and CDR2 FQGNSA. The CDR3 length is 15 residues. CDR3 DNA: TGTGCCAGCAGCCGGACTAGCGGGAGTCAGAACGAGCAGTACGTC. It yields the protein CASSRTSGSQNEQYV.

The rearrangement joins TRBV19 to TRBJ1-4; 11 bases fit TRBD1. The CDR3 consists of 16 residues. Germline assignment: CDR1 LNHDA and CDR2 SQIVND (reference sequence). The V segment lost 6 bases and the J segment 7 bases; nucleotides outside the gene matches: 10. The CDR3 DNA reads TGTGCCAGTAGCCGCTCCCCGGGACAGGGGGTTGAAAAACTGTTTTTT. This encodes CASSRSPGQGVEKLFF.